This is a list of T cell receptor beta chains from one sample in a study of beta chain features in type 1 diabetes. Profiled with immunoSEQ multiplex PCR; TCRdb holds only in-frame clones, not every one. Of hundreds of thousands of clones listed, 10% to 15% were seen once; the top ten hold roughly 0.017%. What was sequenced was naive CD4+ T cells from blood. All receptors derive from a man aged 18 to 30 in good health. CDR3s include the opening cysteine and the closing phenylalanine or tryptophan. The D gene is left open where the match is weak. A row's size may be missing; if present it is once, few, many or a size class.

CDR3: CASSPQTGEQPQHF
DNA: TGTGCCAGCTCACCTCAGACAGGGGAACAGCCCCAGCATTTT
V: TRBV18
J: TRBJ1-5
size: .
D: TRBD1

CDR3: CASSLGGYNEQFF
DNA: TGTGCCAGCAGCTTGGGGGGGTACAATGAGCAGTTCTTC
V: TRBV11-3
J: TRBJ2-1
size: few
D: TRBD2

CDR3: CASSQVGTKAYEQYF
DNA: TGCGCCAGCAGCCAAGTCGGGACAAAGGCCTACGAGCAGTACTTC
V: TRBV4-1
J: TRBJ2-7
size: .
D: .

CDR3: CASSHMDRAKGGNTIYF
DNA: TGTGCCAGCAGCCATATGGACAGGGCTAAAGGTGGAAACACCATATATTTT
V: TRBV5-6
J: TRBJ1-3
size: few
D: TRBD1

CDR3: CASSLTSGSGEQFF
DNA: TGTGCCAGCAGCTTGACTAGCGGGAGCGGGGAGCAGTTCTTC
V: TRBV5-6
J: TRBJ2-1
size: .
D: TRBD2

CDR3: CASSQDLRGGADTQYF
DNA: TGTGCCAGCAGCCAAGATTTGCGGGGGGGCGCAGATACGCAGTATTTT
V: TRBV4-2
J: TRBJ2-3
size: .
D: TRBD2

CDR3: CASSSGQGHGYTF
DNA: TGTGCCAGCAGCTCCGGACAGGGGCATGGCTACACCTTC
V: TRBV6-6
J: TRBJ1-2
size: few
D: TRBD1

CDR3: CASSQTGSTYEQYF
DNA: TGTGCCAGCAGCCAAACAGGGTCAACCTACGAGCAGTACTTC
V: TRBV7-9
J: TRBJ2-7
size: .
D: .

CDR3: CASSYRGGGAYNEQFF
DNA: TGTGCCAGCAGCTACCGGGGGGGCGGGGCCTACAATGAGCAGTTCTTC
V: TRBV7-3
J: TRBJ2-1
size: .
D: TRBD2

CDR3: CASSSRTSGISYEQYF
DNA: TGCGCCAGCAGCTCGCGGACTAGCGGGATCTCCTACGAGCAGTACTTC
V: TRBV5-1
J: TRBJ2-7
size: .
D: TRBD2

CDR3: CASSQEPGLAGFRGEQFF
DNA: TGTGCCAGCAGCCAAGAACCGGGACTAGCGGGATTCAGAGGTGAGCAGTTCTTC
V: TRBV14
J: TRBJ2-1
size: .
D: TRBD2

CDR3: CASSPGTSDQETQYF
DNA: TGTGCCAGCAGCCCCGGGACTAGCGACCAAGAGACCCAGTACTTC
V: TRBV4-2
J: TRBJ2-5
size: few
D: TRBD2

CDR3: CASSPNRGASEQFF
DNA: TGTGCCAGCTCACCAAACAGGGGAGCGAGTGAGCAGTTCTTC
V: TRBV18
J: TRBJ2-1
size: few
D: TRBD1

CDR3: CASSQEPGRGQNYGYTF
DNA: TGCGCCAGCAGCCAAGAACCCGGGAGGGGGCAGAACTATGGCTACACCTTC
V: TRBV4-3
J: TRBJ1-2
size: few
D: TRBD1

CDR3: CASSPRQGDEQFF
DNA: TGTGCCAGCAGCCCCCGACAGGGGGATGAGCAGTTCTTC
V: TRBV7-8
J: TRBJ2-1
size: few
D: TRBD1

CDR3: CASSPPSTGLNTEAFF
DNA: TGTGCCAGCTCACCACCGTCCACAGGACTGAACACTGAAGCTTTCTTT
V: TRBV18
J: TRBJ1-1
size: few
D: .

CDR3: CASMDLRGGPETQYF
DNA: TGTGCCAGCATGGATTTGCGGGGGGGCCCGGAGACCCAGTACTTC
V: TRBV27
J: TRBJ2-5
size: .
D: TRBD2

CDR3: CASSPPRQGEDTQYF
DNA: TGTGCCAGCTCACCCCCCAGGCAGGGGGAAGATACGCAGTATTTT
V: TRBV18
J: TRBJ2-3
size: few
D: TRBD1

CDR3: CASSLELLGEHKNIQYF
DNA: TGTGCCAGCAGCTTAGAGCTCTTAGGGGAACACAAAAACATTCAGTACTTC
V: TRBV7-3
J: TRBJ2-4
size: few
D: .

CDR3: CASHKGDRAEGYEQYF
DNA: TGTGCCAGCCATAAGGGGGACAGGGCGGAAGGCTACGAGCAGTACTTC
V: TRBV28
J: TRBJ2-7
size: .
D: TRBD1

CDR3: CASSDDRTYGYTF
DNA: TGTGCCAGCAGTGATGACAGGACCTATGGCTACACCTTC
V: TRBV25-1
J: TRBJ1-2
size: .
D: .

CDR3: CASSWTGANTGELFF
DNA: TGCGCCAGCAGCTGGACAGGCGCGAACACCGGGGAGCTGTTTTTT
V: TRBV5-1
J: TRBJ2-2
size: few
D: TRBD1

CDR3: CASSLGRTEYYNEQFF
DNA: TGTGCCAGCAGCTTAGGTCGGACAGAGTACTACAATGAGCAGTTCTTC
V: TRBV7-9
J: TRBJ2-1
size: .
D: .

CDR3: CASSAYGTGSSNQPQHF
DNA: TGTGCCAGCAGTGCGTACGGGACAGGGAGTAGCAATCAGCCCCAGCATTTT
V: TRBV6-1
J: TRBJ1-5
size: few
D: TRBD1

CDR3: CASSMGLTETQYF
DNA: TGTGCCAGTAGTATGGGACTTACGGAGACCCAGTACTTC
V: TRBV19
J: TRBJ2-5
size: few
D: .

CDR3: CASSPLLAGIYEQYF
DNA: TGTGCCAGCTCACCTCTACTAGCGGGGATCTACGAGCAGTACTTC
V: TRBV18
J: TRBJ2-7
size: few
D: TRBD2

CDR3: CASSPGGPYNEQFF
DNA: TGTGCCAGCAGTCCCGGTGGGCCATACAATGAGCAGTTCTTC
V: TRBV7-9
J: TRBJ2-1
size: .
D: .

CDR3: CASNLAGGVETQYF
DNA: TGTGCCAGCAACTTAGCGGGAGGAGTGGAGACCCAGTACTTC
V: TRBV7-2
J: TRBJ2-5
size: few
D: TRBD2

CDR3: CASSFPGTGGTDTQYF
DNA: TGTGCCAGTAGTTTCCCCGGGACAGGAGGGACAGATACGCAGTATTTT
V: TRBV19
J: TRBJ2-3
size: few
D: TRBD1